This TCR beta chain was sequenced for a study of cytomegalovirus exposure and HLA in healthy donors. General study points: Researchers catalogued about 160 TCR beta chains as cytomegalovirus-associated. It was confirmed in vitro that a few of the CMV-associated chains were specific for CMV antigens. Among TCR sequences, most were rare, though some public TCRs appeared in many donors. Reports described diagnosis of cytomegalovirus status by the classifier as highly specific and sensitive.

TCRdb keeps only in-frame clones here, not all; method: immunoSEQ multiplex PCR. The data contain under 140,000 clones, 85% to 90% of them singletons. With respect to this clone: Antigen: not known.

Sequenced sample: PBMCs. This TCR was sampled from a woman in her twenties or thirties in good health and CMV-seropositive.

As DNA, the CDR3 is TGTGCCAGCAGTGTCCCGGGGGTAGCGGGAGGTTCCTACGAGCAGTACTTC. It codes for CASSVPGVAGGSYEQYF. The rearrangement joins TRBV6-1 to TRBJ2-7, with 10 nucleotides matching TRBD2. The CDR3 runs to 17 residues. Trimming cost V 4 bases and J 1 base; bases outside gene matches: 10. Germline CDR1 MNHNS, CDR2 SASEGT.